This T cell receptor beta chain stems from a study of cytomegalovirus exposure and HLA in healthy donors. Findings and limits, study-wide: A later analysis by the authors found several of the most significant clusters apparently linked to common viral pathogens.

In the case of this clone: The antigen remains undetermined.

Amplification used 60 Vbeta primers and 13 Jbeta primers. Here immunoSEQ multiplex PCR was the method, and the copy in TCRdb shows in-frame clones only, minus some. The sample lists roughly 120,000 clones, about 86% occurring once. Germline CDR1 SGHRS, CDR2 YFSETQ. Trimming took 0 bases from V and 3 from J, leaving 9 bases between them. CDR3 length: 14 amino acids. The chain combines TRBV5-1 with TRBJ2-5, with D possibly matching TRBD2 (5 bases). The origin of this receptor is a woman in her 30s in good health and CMV-seronegative. Sequenced sample: PBMCs. CDR3 nucleotides: TGCGCCAGCAGCTTGGGGCGGGCCGAAGAGACCCAGTACTTC. Translated, it gives CASSLGRAEETQYF.